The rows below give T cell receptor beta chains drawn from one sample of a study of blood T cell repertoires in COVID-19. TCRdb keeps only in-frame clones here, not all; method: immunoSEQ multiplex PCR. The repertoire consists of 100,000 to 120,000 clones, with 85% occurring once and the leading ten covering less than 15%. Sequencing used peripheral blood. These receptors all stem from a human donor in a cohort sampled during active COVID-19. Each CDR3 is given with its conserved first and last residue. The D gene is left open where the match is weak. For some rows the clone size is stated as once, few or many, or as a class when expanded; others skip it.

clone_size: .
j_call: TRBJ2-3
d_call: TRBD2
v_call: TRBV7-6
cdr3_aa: CASSLITSGVPDTQYF
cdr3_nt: TGTGCCAGCAGCTTAATTACTAGCGGGGTCCCAGATACGCAGTATTTT

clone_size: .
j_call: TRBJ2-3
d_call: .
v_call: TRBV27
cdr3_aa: CASSLRRTATDTQYF
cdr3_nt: TGTGCCAGCAGTTTAAGGAGGACAGCAACGGATACGCAGTATTTT

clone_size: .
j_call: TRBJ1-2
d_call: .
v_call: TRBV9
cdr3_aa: CASSVVNGYGYTF
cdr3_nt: TGTGCCAGCAGCGTAGTTAACGGCTATGGCTACACCTTC

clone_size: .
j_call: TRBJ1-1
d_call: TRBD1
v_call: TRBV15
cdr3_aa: CATSRGRDRGRGTEAFF
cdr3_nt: TGTGCCACCAGCAGAGGCCGGGACAGGGGGCGCGGGACTGAAGCTTTCTTT

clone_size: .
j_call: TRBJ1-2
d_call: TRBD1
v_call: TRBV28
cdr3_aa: CASSWGQGARGYTF
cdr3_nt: TGTGCCAGCAGTTGGGGACAGGGGGCTAGGGGCTACACCTTC

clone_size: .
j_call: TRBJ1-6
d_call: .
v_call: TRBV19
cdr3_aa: CASRTAADNSPLHF
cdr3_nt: TGTGCCAGCAGGACAGCCGCCGATAATTCACCCCTCCACTTT

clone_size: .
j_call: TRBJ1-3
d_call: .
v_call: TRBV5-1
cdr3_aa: CASRAQGSTGNTIYF
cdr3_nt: TGCGCCAGCAGGGCCCAGGGATCAACTGGAAACACCATATATTTT

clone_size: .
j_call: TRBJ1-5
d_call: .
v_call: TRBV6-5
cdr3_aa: CASSSDRVQPQHF
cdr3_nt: TGTGCCAGCAGTTCAGACCGGGTTCAGCCCCAGCATTTT

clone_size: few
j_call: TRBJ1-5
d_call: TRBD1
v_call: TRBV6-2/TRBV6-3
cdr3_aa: CASTYSTGGEDSNQPQHF
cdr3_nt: TGTGCCAGCACTTATTCGACAGGGGGCGAGGATAGCAATCAGCCCCAGCATTTT

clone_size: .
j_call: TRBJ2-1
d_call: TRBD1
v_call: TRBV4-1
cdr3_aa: CASSQSDREGNEQFF
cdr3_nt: TGCGCCAGCAGCCAATCGGACAGGGAAGGCAATGAGCAGTTCTTC

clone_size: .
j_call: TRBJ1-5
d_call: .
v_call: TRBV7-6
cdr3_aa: CASSLGAGNQPQHF
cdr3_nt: TGTGCCAGCAGCTTAGGGGCAGGTAATCAGCCCCAGCATTTT

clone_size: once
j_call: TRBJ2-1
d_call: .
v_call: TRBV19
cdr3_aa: CASREGGAGYNEQFF
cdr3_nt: TGTGCCAGTAGAGAGGGGGGGGCTGGCTACAATGAGCAGTTCTTC

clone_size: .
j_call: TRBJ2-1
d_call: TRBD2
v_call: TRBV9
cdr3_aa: CASSVEGGGILNEQFF
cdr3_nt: TGTGCCAGCAGCGTAGAGGGCGGGGGGATCCTCAATGAGCAGTTCTTC

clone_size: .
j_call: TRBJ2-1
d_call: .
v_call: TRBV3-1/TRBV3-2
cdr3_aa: CASSQVAAGHSYNEQFF
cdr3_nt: TGTGCCAGCAGCCAAGTTGCAGCGGGACATTCCTACAATGAGCAGTTCTTC

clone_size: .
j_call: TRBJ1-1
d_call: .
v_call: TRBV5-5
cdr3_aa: CASLPGARVDTEAFF
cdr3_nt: TGTGCCAGCTTGCCGGGCGCCAGGGTTGACACTGAAGCTTTCTTT

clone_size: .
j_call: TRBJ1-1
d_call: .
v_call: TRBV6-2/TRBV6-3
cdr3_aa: CASSYSRNTEAFF
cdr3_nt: TGTGCCAGCAGTTACTCGAGGAACACTGAAGCTTTCTTT

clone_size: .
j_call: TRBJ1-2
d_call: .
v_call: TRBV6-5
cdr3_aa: CASSRYRTNYGYTF
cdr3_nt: TGTGCCAGCAGCCGTTACAGAACTAACTATGGCTACACCTTC

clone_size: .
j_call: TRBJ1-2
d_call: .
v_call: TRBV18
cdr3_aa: CASSPLGAVSNYGYTF
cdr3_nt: TGTGCCAGCTCACCCTTGGGAGCAGTTTCTAACTATGGCTACACCTTC

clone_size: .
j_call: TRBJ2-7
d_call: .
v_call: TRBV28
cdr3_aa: CASSHQGTKLYEQYF
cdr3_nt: TGTGCCAGCAGTCATCAGGGAACGAAGCTCTACGAGCAGTACTTC

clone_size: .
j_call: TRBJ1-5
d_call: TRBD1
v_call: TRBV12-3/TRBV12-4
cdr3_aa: CASSLDRDQPQHF
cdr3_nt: TGTGCCAGCAGCCTGGACAGGGATCAGCCCCAGCATTTT

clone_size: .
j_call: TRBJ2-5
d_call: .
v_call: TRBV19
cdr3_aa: CASVRRYQETQYF
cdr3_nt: TGTGCCAGTGTCCGGAGGTACCAAGAGACCCAGTACTTC

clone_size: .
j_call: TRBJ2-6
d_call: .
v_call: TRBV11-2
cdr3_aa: CASSYSVLHSRSGANVLTF
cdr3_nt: TGTGCCAGCAGCTATTCGGTCCTTCACAGCCGTTCAGGGGCCAACGTCCTGACTTTC

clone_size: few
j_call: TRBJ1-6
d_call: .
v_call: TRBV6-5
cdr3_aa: CASRNGYNSPLHF
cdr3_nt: TGTGCCAGCAGAAACGGCTATAATTCACCCCTCCACTTT

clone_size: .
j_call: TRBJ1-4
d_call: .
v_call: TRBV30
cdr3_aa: CAWSLAQGLTNEKLFF
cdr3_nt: TGTGCCTGGAGTTTGGCACAGGGCCTAACTAATGAAAAACTGTTTTTT

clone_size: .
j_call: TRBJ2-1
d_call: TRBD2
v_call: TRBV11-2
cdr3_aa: CASSWTSGGLKFF
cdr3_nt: TGTGCCAGCAGCTGGACTAGCGGGGGGCTGAAGTTCTTC

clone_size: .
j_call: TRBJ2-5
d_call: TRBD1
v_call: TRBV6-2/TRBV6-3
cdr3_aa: CASSGLTGRETQYF
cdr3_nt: TGTGCCAGCAGTGGGCTGACAGGGCGAGAGACCCAGTACTTC

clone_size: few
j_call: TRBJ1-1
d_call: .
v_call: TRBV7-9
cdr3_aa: CASSGTGRTEAFF
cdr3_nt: TGTGCCAGCAGCGGGACTGGTCGGACTGAAGCTTTCTTT

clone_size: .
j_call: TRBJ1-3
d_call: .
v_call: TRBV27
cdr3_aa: CASSSSLGNTIYF
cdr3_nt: TGTGCCAGCAGTTCGAGTCTTGGAAACACCATATATTTT

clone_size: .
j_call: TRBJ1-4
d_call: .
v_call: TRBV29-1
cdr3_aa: CSAGDPNEKLFF
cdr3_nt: TGCAGCGCCGGAGACCCAAATGAAAAACTGTTTTTT

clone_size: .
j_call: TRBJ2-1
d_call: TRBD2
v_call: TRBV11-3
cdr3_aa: CASSLGTSGNNEQFF
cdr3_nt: TGTGCCAGCAGCTTGGGGACTAGCGGGAACAATGAGCAGTTCTTC

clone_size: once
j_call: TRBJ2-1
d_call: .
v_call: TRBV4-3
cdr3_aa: CASSPEPGYNEQFF
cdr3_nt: TGCGCCAGCAGCCCCGAGCCAGGCTACAATGAGCAGTTCTTC

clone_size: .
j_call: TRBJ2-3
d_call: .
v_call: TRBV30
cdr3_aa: CAWRGRSPTDTQYF
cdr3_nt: TGTGCCTGGAGGGGGCGCTCCCCCACAGATACGCAGTATTTT

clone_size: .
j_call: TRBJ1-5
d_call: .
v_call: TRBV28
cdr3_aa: CASSLSGALRPQHF
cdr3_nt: TGTGCCAGCAGTTTATCAGGGGCCCTCCGTCCCCAGCATTTT

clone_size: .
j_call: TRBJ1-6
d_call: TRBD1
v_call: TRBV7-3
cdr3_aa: CASSLMPQGASYNSPLHF
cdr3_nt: TGTGCCAGCAGCTTAATGCCGCAGGGGGCTTCCTATAATTCACCCCTCCACTTT

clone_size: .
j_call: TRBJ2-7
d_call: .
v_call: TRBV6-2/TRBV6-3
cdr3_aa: CASSYDTFAYEQYF
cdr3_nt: TGTGCCAGCAGTTACGACACCTTCGCCTACGAGCAGTACTTC

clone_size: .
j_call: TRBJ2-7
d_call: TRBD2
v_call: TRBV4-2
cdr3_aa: CASSPGLAGYEQYF
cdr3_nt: TGTGCCAGCAGCCCGGGACTAGCGGGGTACGAGCAGTACTTC

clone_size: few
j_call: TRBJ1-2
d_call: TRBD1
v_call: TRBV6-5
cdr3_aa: CASEPTTGHGYTF
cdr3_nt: TGTGCCAGCGAGCCCACGACAGGGCATGGCTACACCTTC

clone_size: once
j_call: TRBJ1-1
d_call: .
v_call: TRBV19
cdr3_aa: CASSIVADGATEAFF
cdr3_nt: TGTGCCAGTAGTATAGTGGCGGATGGGGCCACTGAAGCTTTCTTT

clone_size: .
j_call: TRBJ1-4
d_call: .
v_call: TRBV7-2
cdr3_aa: CASSQGPGDEKLFF
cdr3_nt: TGTGCCAGCAGCCAGGGGCCCGGGGATGAAAAACTGTTTTTT

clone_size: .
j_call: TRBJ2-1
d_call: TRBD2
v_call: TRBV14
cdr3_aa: CASSRRLAGDYNEQFF
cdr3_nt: TGTGCCAGCAGCCGGAGACTAGCGGGGGATTACAATGAGCAGTTCTTC

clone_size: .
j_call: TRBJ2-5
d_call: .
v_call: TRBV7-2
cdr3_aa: CASSLGPGDQETQYF
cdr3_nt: TGTGCCAGCAGCTTGGGACCAGGGGACCAAGAGACCCAGTACTTC

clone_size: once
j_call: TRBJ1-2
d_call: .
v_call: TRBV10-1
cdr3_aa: CASSEPSVSGHGYTF
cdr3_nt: TGCGCCAGCAGTGAACCCTCAGTCAGCGGGCATGGCTACACCTTC

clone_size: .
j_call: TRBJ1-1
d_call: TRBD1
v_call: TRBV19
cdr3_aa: CASEGGTNTEAFF
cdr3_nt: TGTGCCAGCGAAGGGGGCACGAACACTGAAGCTTTCTTT

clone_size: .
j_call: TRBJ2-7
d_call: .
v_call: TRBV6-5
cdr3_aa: CASSKTVDYEQYF
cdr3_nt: TGTGCCAGCAGTAAGACTGTGGACTACGAGCAGTACTTC

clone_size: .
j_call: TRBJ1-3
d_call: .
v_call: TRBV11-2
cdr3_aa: CASSPWSSGNTIYF
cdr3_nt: TGTGCCAGCAGCCCTTGGAGCTCTGGAAACACCATATATTTT

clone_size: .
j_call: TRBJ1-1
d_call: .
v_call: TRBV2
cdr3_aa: CASKKGQHTEAFF
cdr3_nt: TGTGCCAGCAAAAAGGGACAACACACTGAAGCTTTCTTT

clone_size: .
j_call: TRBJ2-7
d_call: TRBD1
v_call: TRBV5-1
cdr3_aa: CASSYDWTGANSFYEQYF
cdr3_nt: TGCGCCAGCAGCTACGATTGGACAGGGGCAAACTCTTTCTACGAGCAGTACTTC

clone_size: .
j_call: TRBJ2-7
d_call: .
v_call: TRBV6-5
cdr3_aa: CASSNRVPHEQYF
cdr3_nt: TGTGCCAGCAGCAACAGGGTTCCTCACGAGCAGTACTTC

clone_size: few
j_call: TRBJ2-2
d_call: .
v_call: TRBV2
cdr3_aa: CASSETGVTGELFF
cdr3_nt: TGTGCCAGCAGTGAAACAGGAGTAACCGGGGAGCTGTTTTTT

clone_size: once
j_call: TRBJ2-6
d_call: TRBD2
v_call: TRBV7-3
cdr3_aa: CASSLGLAAGANVLTF
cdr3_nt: TGTGCCAGCAGCTTGGGACTAGCGGCTGGGGCCAACGTCCTGACTTTC

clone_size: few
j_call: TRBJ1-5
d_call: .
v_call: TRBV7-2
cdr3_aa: CASSYGGSQPQHF
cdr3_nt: TGTGCCAGCAGTTACGGGGGGAGTCAGCCCCAGCATTTT

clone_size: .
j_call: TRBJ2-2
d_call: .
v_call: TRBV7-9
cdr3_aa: CASSPAGNTGELFF
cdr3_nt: TGTGCCAGCAGCCCCGCGGGGAACACCGGGGAGCTGTTTTTT

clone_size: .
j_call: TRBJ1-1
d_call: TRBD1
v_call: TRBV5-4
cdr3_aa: CASSARTGENTEAFF
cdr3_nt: TGTGCCAGCAGCGCAAGGACAGGGGAGAACACTGAAGCTTTCTTT

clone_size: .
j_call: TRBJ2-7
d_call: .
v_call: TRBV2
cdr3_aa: CASSDQGIYEQYF
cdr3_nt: TGTGCCAGCAGTGACCAGGGAATCTACGAGCAGTACTTC

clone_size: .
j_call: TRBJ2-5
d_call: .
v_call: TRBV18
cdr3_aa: CASSPVIQETQYF
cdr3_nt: TGTGCCAGCTCACCCGTTATTCAAGAGACCCAGTACTTC